What follows are 2 T cell receptor beta chains derived from one specimen sequenced in a study of blood T cell repertoires in COVID-19. Assay used: immunoSEQ multiplex PCR; TCRdb lists only in-frame clones, some missing. This sample has roughly 480,000 clones, with roughly 87% found just once. Sequences were obtained from peripheral blood. The receptors were gathered from a man aged 18 to 35 with COVID-19, enrolled during active disease.

This sequence joins TRBV7-9 and TRBJ2-3, with D perhaps TRBD1 (5 bases). Deletions cut 3 bases from V and 1 base from J, with 8 bases between. The CDR3 runs 14 residues. Per the germline V gene, CDR1 is SEHNR and CDR2 is FQNEAQ (reference sequence). This CDR3 reads CASSFREGTDTQYF. CDR3 DNA sequence: TGTGCCAGCAGCTTCAGGGAAGGCACAGATACGCAGTATTTT.

This clone has a count of ten or more. The same CDR3 is also encoded by other DNA sequences in this sample. CDR3 DNA sequence: TGTGCCAGCAGCCCGCCGGGACTAGCCTACGAGCAGTACTTC. Encoded protein: CASSPPGLAYEQYF. The chain uses TRBV5-6 and TRBJ2-7, with 8 bases aligning to TRBD2. The CDR3 covers 14 residues. The germline V gene has CDR1 SGHDT and CDR2 YYEEEE. The V gene end was trimmed by 4 bases and the J gene end by 2 bases; junction bases not matched to a gene: 5.